A single count supports the clone carrying this T cell receptor beta chain. Trimming shortened V by 5 bases and J by 3 bases, and 10 bases separated the two germline ends. The CDR3 runs 14 residues. Per the germline V gene, CDR1 is KGHDR and CDR2 is SFDVKD. The data originate from a study of CD8 T cells in Susac syndrome. As for the study in general: Patients with Susac syndrome, at blood draw, were therapy-naive, on corticosteroids, or on intravenous immunoglobulin alone.

Reverse transcription of about 0.45 to 1 ug RNA was carried out with random hexamers. TCRdb redid the calling of the immunoSEQ multiplex PCR reads with MiXCR, one entry per CDR3 protein. The sample includes 80,000 to 90,000 distinct CDR3 sequences, roughly 94% seen only once; the top ten take about 0.45%. This clonotype originated in a human donor with Susac syndrome. V gene TRBV24-1 combines with J gene TRBJ2-1, with no clear D. Material for sequencing was CD8+ T cells from PBMCs. The CDR3 region has the DNA TGTGCCACCAGTGTCGGTAGTAACTACAATGAGCAGTTCTTC. Translating it yields CATSVGSNYNEQFF.